This TCR beta chain was obtained from a study of CD8+CD57+ T cells in acquired aplastic anemia. Study details: The sorted CD4+ and CD8+ cells yielded an average around 3.2 ug of DNA. Study findings and constraints: Patient and control CD8+ Simpson's diversity was not significantly different. A set of about 28 CD8+ CDR3 sequences was shared between patients and controls, and these sequences appeared highly expressed in patients.

Trimming at V came to 0 bases and at J to 3 bases, leaving 8 bases not matched to a gene. The CDR3 has 16 residues. Germline V gene sequence: CDR1 DFQATT, CDR2 SNEGSKA (reference sequence). TCR beta VDJ combinations and CDR3 sequences were profiled from genomic DNA. MiXCR, run by TCRdb on the reads, gives a single entry per CDR3 protein. The sample contains 200,000 or so distinct CDR3 sequences, 48% of which appear only once. Patients chosen for sequencing had shown CD8+CD57+ cell expansion by flow cytometry. As concerns this clonotype: The antigen remains unidentified.

V usage is TRBV20-1 and J usage is TRBJ2-7; 10 bases match TRBD2. This clonotype was obtained from a human donor with aplastic anemia. Source material: sorted CD4+, CD8+, or CD8+CD57+ T cells (not recorded which) from PBMCs. The DNA for the CDR3 is TGCAGTGCTAGAGATTCGGCTAGCGGGAGTTTCTACGAGCAGTACTTC. The encoded protein is CSARDSASGSFYEQYF.